This T cell receptor beta chain was found in a study of glioma-infiltrating T cells after dendritic cell vaccination (dated by TCRdb to about 2016). In the study overall: Of the roughly 15 glioblastoma patients in the cohort, all drawn from Phase I and II dendritic cell vaccination trials, 9 were newly diagnosed and 6 had recurrent disease. Patients received autologous tumor lysate-pulsed dendritic cell vaccination between about 2003 and 2013. The vaccine consisted of monocyte-derived dendritic cells cultured approximately seven days with IL-4 and GM-CSF, then pulsed overnight with autologous tumor lysate. Three intradermal dendritic cell vaccine injections were administered to patients at biweekly intervals in the arm below the axilla. Deep sequencing of TCR beta CDR3 regions was used to quantify tumor-infiltrating lymphocyte content and compare tumor and blood repertoires in dendritic cell-vaccinated glioblastoma patients. Survival after dendritic cell vaccination was correlated with TCR sequencing metrics such as TIL content and the overlap between tumor and blood repertoires.

The sample's time point label is to be understood as: after dendritic cell vaccination, including at tumor progression/relapse. Selection of patients required sufficient residual fresh-frozen tumor tissue and over two years of available survival data. Molecular status otherwise varied across the glioblastoma patients, but none of them carried an isocitrate dehydrogenase mutation. PBMC were collected before vaccination, two weeks after the third vaccination, and at tumor progression when it occurred. Genomic DNA was extracted with the Qiagen DNeasy Blood extraction Kit. General study outcomes and caveats: The cohort was small and heterogeneous, only a few patients had full blood and tumor sets, and even fewer had initial-recurrent tumor pairs. Higher estimated pretreatment TIL content predicted longer time to progression and overall survival after dendritic cell vaccination. TCR clonality showed no direct relationship with survival, which suggests that a diverse polyclonal response may matter. The response model built on TCR overlap across three groups was characterized as speculative, with prospective validation still needed.

Of note for this clone: Its target antigen remains unknown. Base-call qualities are not available, and no considerably larger clone is one nucleotide away.

Its CDR3 holds 12 amino acids, cysteine through phenylalanine. Solely the CDR3 DNA is kept, with 36 bases framed from the first base. V and J lose 8 bases and 7 bases, and a span of 14 bases separates them. CDR1 and CDR2 are read off the germline V gene as SNHLY and FYNNEI. The immunoSEQ assay amplified TCRB CDR3 regions from approximately 2 micrograms of genomic DNA, or from all available DNA when less than that amount was available. Multiplex PCR used 60 forward primers for TCR V beta segments and 13 reverse primers for J beta segments. To estimate the number of reads per starting template, synthetic control templates were added to each sample at limiting dilution. Sequencing produced 87 bp reads on the Illumina HiSeq System. In the paper's pipeline: PCR and sequencing errors were removed by merging closely related sequences with a nearest neighbor algorithm. TCR overlap was measured as the percentage of unique tumor TCR beta sequences that were also present in the peripheral blood of the same patient. This immuneACCESS table, as held by TCRdb, lists in-frame sequences with V and J called but not all clones. Of the missing ones, under half trace to an unresolved V gene in checked studies; the others have no known cause. Clonal size and the V and J genes are those of that table, whereas D and trimming came from the DNA. This sample lists 65,000 or so clones; roughly nine tenths were detected once. The ten largest clonotypes hold approximately 10% of the sample.

The sequences come from blood, collected after dendritic cell vaccination. The rearrangement combines TRBV2 with TRBJ1-2; TRBD1 is possibly the D segment (5 matching bases). This sequence originates from a human donor with glioblastoma. The DNA is TGTGCCAGCGGAGGGAGGGACGGTGGCTACACCTTC. Its coded protein is CASGGRDGGYTF.